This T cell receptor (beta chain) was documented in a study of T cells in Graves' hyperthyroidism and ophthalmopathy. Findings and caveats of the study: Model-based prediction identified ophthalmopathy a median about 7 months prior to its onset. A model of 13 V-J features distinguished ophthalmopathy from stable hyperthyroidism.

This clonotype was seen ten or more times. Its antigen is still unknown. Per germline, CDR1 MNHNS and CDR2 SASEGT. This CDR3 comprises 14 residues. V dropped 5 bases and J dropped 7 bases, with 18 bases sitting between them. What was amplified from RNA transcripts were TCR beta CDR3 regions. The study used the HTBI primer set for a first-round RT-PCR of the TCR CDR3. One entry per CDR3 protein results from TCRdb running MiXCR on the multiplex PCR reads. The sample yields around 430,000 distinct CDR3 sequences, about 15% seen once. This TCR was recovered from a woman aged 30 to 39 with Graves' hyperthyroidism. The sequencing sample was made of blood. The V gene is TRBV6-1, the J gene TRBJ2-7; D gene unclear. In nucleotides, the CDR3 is TGTGCCAGCAGTAGCCCCCGGTCCTTGGAGGAGCAGTACTTC. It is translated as CASSSPRSLEEQYF.